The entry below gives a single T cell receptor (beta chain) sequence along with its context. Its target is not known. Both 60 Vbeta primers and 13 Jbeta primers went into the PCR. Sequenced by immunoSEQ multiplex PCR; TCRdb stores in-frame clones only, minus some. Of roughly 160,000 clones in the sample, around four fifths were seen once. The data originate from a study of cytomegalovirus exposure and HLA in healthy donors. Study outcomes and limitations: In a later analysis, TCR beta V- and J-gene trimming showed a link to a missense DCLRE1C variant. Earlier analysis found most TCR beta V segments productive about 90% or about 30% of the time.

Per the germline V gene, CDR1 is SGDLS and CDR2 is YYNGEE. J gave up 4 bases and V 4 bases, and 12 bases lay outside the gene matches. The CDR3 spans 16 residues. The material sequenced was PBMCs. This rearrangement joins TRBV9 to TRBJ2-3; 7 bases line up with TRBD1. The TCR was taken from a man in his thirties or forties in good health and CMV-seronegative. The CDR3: CASSPRQGEAPDTQYF. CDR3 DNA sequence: TGTGCCAGCAGCCCCAGACAGGGCGAGGCTCCAGATACGCAGTATTTT.